The 18 T cell receptor beta chains listed next were all sequenced from one sample in a study of graft-versus-host responses after intestinal transplantation. Some clones are missing from TCRdb's copy, which holds only in-frame ones; the method was immunoSEQ multiplex PCR. The data contain about 54,000 clones, about 90% of them seen just once; the ten biggest clones take up 5% to 7%. Sequences were derived from PBMCs, sampled approximately 660 days after intestinal transplant. The receptors were sampled from a human patient who received an intestinal transplant, so some T cells may come from the graft donor.

V usage is TRBV6-5 and J usage is TRBJ1-6; no reliable D call. This CDR3 is built from 15 residues. CDR1 and CDR2 (germline): MNHEY, SVGAGI. Trimming cost V 0 bases and J 9 bases, with 12 bases left between them. CDR3 sequence: CASSYSASPSSPLHF. The CDR3 DNA sequence: TGTGCCAGCAGTTACTCGGCCAGCCCAAGTTCACCCCTCCACTTT.

CDR3 sequence: CASSRQGNLYGYTF. The CDR3 DNA is TGTGCCAGCAGCAGACAGGGGAACCTCTATGGCTACACCTTC. This sequence joins TRBV6-6 and TRBJ1-2; TRBD1 aligns across 8 bases. V lost 6 bases, J lost 4 bases, and 7 bases stayed unmatched. Per the germline V gene, CDR1 is MNHNY and CDR2 is SVGAGI (reference sequence). The CDR3 sequence is 14 residues long.

The chain employs TRBV5-1 and TRBJ2-7; 7 nucleotides align to TRBD1. The trim removed 4 bases at V and 6 bases at J, leaving 10 bases unmatched. CDR1 and CDR2 from the germline V gene are SGHRS and YFSETQ. The CDR3 sequence is 14 residues long. In nucleotides, the CDR3 is TGCGCCAGCAGCCCACCGGGACAGAACGGCGAGCAGTACTTC. It codes for CASSPPGQNGEQYF.

The rearrangement uses TRBV6-1 and TRBJ1-5; 7 nucleotides line up with TRBD1. V was pared by 1 base and J by 7 bases, with 10 bases of the junction left unmatched. Germline values: CDR1 MNHNS, CDR2 SASEGT. The CDR3 is made up of 16 amino acids. The CDR3 region is CASSEGVDRVLQPQHF. The CDR3 DNA reads as TGTGCCAGCAGTGAAGGGGTAGACAGGGTTTTGCAGCCCCAGCATTTT.

The chain has TRBV7-9 and TRBJ2-2; weak D call: TRBD2 (6 bases). There are 16 residues in the CDR3. Trimming cost V 7 bases and J 6 bases, with 21 bases left between them. Germline CDR1 reads SEHNR; CDR2 reads FQNEAQ (reference sequence). This chain's CDR3 is CASTPRRGELSGELFF. The DNA for the CDR3 is TGTGCCAGCACCCCCCGGAGGGGTGAGTTATCCGGGGAGCTGTTTTTT.

The V call is TRBV5-1, the J call TRBJ2-7; 10 bases match TRBD2. The CDR3 extends over 14 amino acids. Germline CDR1 and CDR2: SGHRS and YFSETQ. The V and J ends lost 4 bases and 4 bases, in that order; junction bases with no gene match: 5. Here the CDR3 reads CASSDSGGSYEQYF. The CDR3 region has the DNA TGCGCCAGCAGCGATAGCGGGGGGTCGTACGAGCAGTACTTC.

This chain links TRBV4-1 with TRBJ1-6, with TRBD1 matching 9 bases. The V segment lost 1 base and the J segment 12 bases; nucleotides outside the gene matches: 4. Germline loops: CDR1 MGHRA, CDR2 YSYEKL. CDR3 length equals 14 residues. DNA for the CDR3: TGCGCCAGCAGCCAAGGGACAGGGGAGAAACCCCTCCACTTT. Protein: CASSQGTGEKPLHF.

The chain links TRBV7-8 to TRBJ2-7; TRBD2 matches at 10 bases. Trimming cost V 5 bases and J 2 bases; bases outside gene matches: 3. This CDR3 region has 14 residues. Germline V CDR1 and CDR2: SGHVS, FQNEAQ. CDR3 coding DNA: TGTGCCAGCAGCGGAGCGGGGGGGCCCTACGAGCAGTACTTC. Protein product: CASSGAGGPYEQYF.

Here the CDR3 reads CASSHTGTGAYGYTF. The DNA of the CDR3 is TGTGCCAGCAGCCACACCGGGACAGGAGCCTATGGCTACACCTTC. V usage is TRBV4-2 and J usage is TRBJ1-2; 8 bases line up with TRBD1. The germline V gene encodes CDR1 LGHNA and CDR2 YNFKEQ. This CDR3 region has 15 residues. J lost 4 bases, V lost 3 bases, and 7 bases had no gene match.

The chain joins TRBV15 to TRBJ2-1, with D perhaps matching TRBD2 (6 bases). Germline assignment: CDR1 LNHNV and CDR2 YYDKDF (reference sequence). The V gene lost 4 bases and the J gene lost 0 bases, with 13 bases spanning the gap. The CDR3 is 16 amino acids. The CDR3: CATSTPRESSYNEQFF. The DNA of the CDR3 is TGTGCCACCAGCACCCCCCGGGAGAGCTCCTACAATGAGCAGTTCTTC.

The genes are TRBV7-9 and TRBJ1-2; 11 bases are shared with TRBD1. Trimming took 5 bases from V and 2 from J; bases not matched to a gene: 4. CDR3 length: 15 amino acids. The V gene's germline CDR1 is SEHNR and CDR2 FQNEAQ (reference sequence). In DNA form, the CDR3 reads TGTGCCAGCAGCGGACAGGGGGCGGACAACTATGGCTACACCTTC. Encoded protein: CASSGQGADNYGYTF.

This sequence joins TRBV5-8 and TRBJ1-4; TRBD1 is a possible D gene (6 bases). From germline, CDR1 is SGHTS and CDR2 YDEGEE. V lost 3 bases, J lost 7 bases, and 13 bases lay in between. The length of the CDR3 is 14 residues. The CDR3 DNA follows: TGTGCCAGCAGCTCCGGAGGACAGCTTGAAAAACTGTTTTTT. Encoded protein: CASSSGGQLEKLFF.

V is TRBV6-1 and J is TRBJ1-1; D might be TRBD1 (5 bases). The ends were cut back, 8 bases at V and 0 bases at J, with 10 bases in the middle. Germline CDR1 is MNHNS and CDR2 is SASEGT. The CDR3 is 13 residues long. The CDR3 nucleotides read TGTGCCAGCCGTGGGGGTATGAACACTGAAGCTTTCTTT. Translated: CASRGGMNTEAFF.

The DNA for the CDR3 is TGTGCCAGCAGCTTAGGCATGAACACTGAAGCTTTCTTT. Translation: CASSLGMNTEAFF. V is TRBV7-2 and J is TRBJ1-1; D remains unclear. Trimming stripped 1 base from V and 0 bases from J, with 3 bases between. From germline, CDR1 is SGHTA and CDR2 FQGNSA. The CDR3 has 13 amino acids.

Only one count was recorded for this clone. The rearrangement joins TRBV5-1 to TRBJ2-3, with a tentative D call TRBD2 (6 bases). CDR3 length equals 15 residues. V shed 0 bases and J shed 4 bases, with 12 bases lying between them. Germline V gene data show CDR1 as SGHRS and CDR2 as YFSETQ. The CDR3 reads CASSLATTSSDTQYF. CDR3 DNA: TGCGCCAGCAGCTTGGCAACGACTAGTTCAGATACGCAGTATTTT.

This clone was seen just once. The rearrangement uses TRBV5-1 and TRBJ2-7; D perhaps matches TRBD1 (6 bases). Germline V CDR1 and CDR2: SGHRS, YFSETQ. CDR3 size: 14 residues. The V end was cut by 0 bases, the J end by 4 bases, with 11 bases between. As DNA, the CDR3 is TGCGCCAGCAGCTTGGATGGGACAAATTACGAGCAGTACTTC. The encoded protein is CASSLDGTNYEQYF.

The chain's CDR3 is CASSRNTGGEQFF. CDR3 nucleotide sequence: TGTGCCAGCAGCCGAAACACAGGGGGCGAGCAGTTCTTC. This chain links TRBV14 with TRBJ2-1; 9 bases are shared with TRBD1. Germline assignment: CDR1 SGHDN and CDR2 FVKESK. This CDR3 is 13 amino acids long. The junction had 5 bases not matched to a gene; V was cut back by 4 bases and J by 10 bases.

The chain links TRBV6-5 to TRBJ2-7; 9 bases match TRBD1. The V and J ends lost 5 bases and 2 bases, in that order; junction bases with no gene match: 7. Germline V lookup: CDR1 MNHEY, CDR2 SVGAGI. This CDR3 is 15 amino acids long. The chain's CDR3 is CASSVTGTGTYEQYF. CDR3 sequence (DNA): TGTGCCAGCAGTGTAACCGGGACAGGGACCTACGAGCAGTACTTC.